A single sample gave rise to the 21 T cell receptor beta chains below, sequenced in a study of T cell responses to AZD1222 COVID-19 vaccine. The assay was immunoSEQ multiplex PCR, and TCRdb's table has in-frame clones only and misses some. The sample includes approximately 180,000 clones, about 93% of them seen just once. The sequencing here drew on peripheral blood, taken 28 days after the second dose of the MenACWY control vaccine. These receptors were collected from an adult who received the MenACWY meningococcal vaccine as a control.

The rearrangement uses TRBV28 and TRBJ1-2, with D uncertain. CDR3 length equals 10 residues. Germline values: CDR1 MDHEN, CDR2 SYDVKM. V gave up 10 bases and J gave up 2 bases, with 5 bases separating them. This CDR3 reads CATQNYGYTF. The CDR3 DNA reads TGTGCCACACAGAACTATGGCTACACCTTC.

The chain uses TRBV30 and TRBJ1-5, with D possibly matching TRBD1 (5 bases). Trimming removed 7 bases from V and 1 base from J, with 11 bases in between. CDR3 size: 13 residues. CDR1 and CDR2 (germline): GTSNPN, SVGIG (reference sequence). For the CDR3, the DNA is TGTGCCTTATCACGGGACAGCAATCAGCCCCAGCATTTT. Its translation is CALSRDSNQPQHF.

The chain employs TRBV13 and TRBJ1-2; 7 bases are shared with TRBD1. The CDR3 sequence is 15 residues long. The V gene's germline CDR1 is PRHDT and CDR2 FYEKMQ (reference sequence). Germline trimming cut 5 bases from V and 3 bases from J; bases unmatched to any gene: 9. CDR3 protein: CASSTFPGQYYGYTF. CDR3 coding DNA: TGTGCCAGCAGCACCTTCCCGGGACAGTACTATGGCTACACCTTC. Full variable domain (rest looked up from reference TRBV13 and TRBJ1-2): AAGVIQSPRHLIKEKRETATLKCYPIPRHDTVYWYQQGPGQDPQFLISFYEKMQSDKGSIPDRFSAQQFSDYHSELNMSSLELGDSALYFCASSTFPGQYYGYTFGSGTRLTVV.

This chain joins TRBV10-3 and TRBJ1-5; 8 bases map to TRBD1. The V gene's germline CDR1 is ENHRY and CDR2 SYGVKD. The CDR3 has 13 residues. The V segment lost 5 bases and the J segment 5 bases; nucleotides outside the gene matches: 2. In nucleotides, the CDR3 is TGTGCCATCAGTACACAGGGGGATCAGCCCCAGCATTTT. Translation gives CAISTQGDQPQHF.

This chain connects TRBV11-2 to TRBJ2-1, with unresolved D. Looked up from germline, CDR1 is SGHAT and CDR2 is FQNNGV. The CDR3 is made up of 15 amino acids. V lost 0 bases and J 0 bases, leaving 6 bases between the germline ends. The DNA for the CDR3 is TGTGCCAGCAGCTTAGATCCTAGCTCCTACAATGAGCAGTTCTTC. Amino acids: CASSLDPSSYNEQFF. Based on the CDR3 plus reference TRBV11-2 and TRBJ2-1, the full variable domain is EAGVAQSPRYKIIEKRQSVAFWCNPISGHATLYWYQQILGQGPKLLIQFQNNGVVDDSQLPKDRFSAERLKGVDSTLKIQPAKLEDSAVYLCASSLDPSSYNEQFFGPGTRLTVL.

The V call is TRBV3-1 (or the pseudogene TRBV3-2), the J call TRBJ1-2, with D perhaps matching TRBD1 (5 bases). The germline V gene has CDR1 LGHDT and CDR2 YNNKEL (reference sequence). V was cut by 4 bases and J by 0 bases, with 6 bases left in between. The CDR3 extends over 13 amino acids. In DNA, the CDR3 is TGTGCCAGCAGCCTGACAGCTAACTATGGCTACACCTTC. Protein sequence: CASSLTANYGYTF.

This clone was counted a few times. V and J are TRBV28 and TRBJ1-1; 7 bases match TRBD1. The CDR3 consists of 13 residues. V trimming: 5 bases; J trimming: 6 bases; junction bases outside the gene matches: 6. The germline gives CDR1 MDHEN, CDR2 SYDVKM. In nucleotides, the CDR3 is TGTGCCAGCAGTCCGACAGGGTACTCTGAAGCTTTCTTT. It is translated as CASSPTGYSEAFF. Complete variable domain (other parts from reference TRBV28 and TRBJ1-1): DVKVTQSSRYLVKRTGEKVFLECVQDMDHENMFWYRQDPGLGLRLIYFSYDVKMKEKGDIPEGYSVSREKKERFSLILESASTNQTSMYLCASSPTGYSEAFFGQGTRLTVV.

The rearrangement uses TRBV5-1 and TRBJ1-2; TRBD1 matches at 7 bases. The CDR3 has 14 residues. Per the germline V gene, CDR1 is SGHRS and CDR2 is YFSETQ. V gave up 5 bases and J gave up 2 bases; unmatched junction bases: 6. Here the CDR3 DNA reads TGCGCCAGCAGGTTGACAGGGACGAACTATGGCTACACCTTC. Translated, it gives CASRLTGTNYGYTF.

The chain combines TRBV7-9 with TRBJ1-4; D is possibly TRBD1 (5 bases). The CDR3 consists of 15 residues. Germline CDR1 SEHNR, CDR2 FQNEAQ (reference sequence). V shed 1 base and J shed 7 bases, with 13 bases lying between them. The CDR3 bases are TGTGCCAGCAGCTTAGAGACGGGGCACGGTGAAAAACTGTTTTTT. As protein: CASSLETGHGEKLFF.

This sequence joins TRBV28 and TRBJ1-5; weak D call: TRBD1 (5 bases). Germline CDR1 MDHEN, CDR2 SYDVKM. Trimming stripped 6 bases from V and 0 bases from J, with 21 bases between. This CDR3 has 18 residues. The DNA of the CDR3 is TGTGCCAGCAGGCCCCCGATACCGCGGGGGGGTAGCAATCAGCCCCAGCATTTT. This encodes CASRPPIPRGGSNQPQHF.

This clone was recorded only once. The chain joins TRBV7-2 to TRBJ2-2; D is possibly TRBD1 (7 bases). Germline V gene sequence: CDR1 SGHTA, CDR2 FQGNSA. V was trimmed by 6 bases and J by 2 bases, leaving 16 bases between them. This CDR3 is 16 amino acids long. CDR3 sequence (DNA): TGTGCCAGCAGTCCGCAGGGGGGCCGCAACACCGGGGAGCTGTTTTTT. Protein product: CASSPQGGRNTGELFF.

The CDR3 protein is CSASTTGTGELFF. The CDR3 DNA reads TGCAGTGCTAGTACGACAGGCACCGGGGAGCTGTTTTTT. The V call is TRBV20-1, the J call TRBJ2-2; D may be TRBD1 (6 bases). The CDR3 is 13 residues long. In germline, CDR1 is DFQATT, CDR2 SNEGSKA (reference sequence). V shed 3 bases and J shed 4 bases, with 9 bases lying between them.

The count of this clone is one. The chain joins TRBV4-1 to TRBJ1-6; the D gene is possibly TRBD1 (5 bases). The CDR3 extends over 15 amino acids. The V and J ends lost 3 bases and 7 bases respectively, with 13 bases between them. CDR1 MGHRA and CDR2 YSYEKL come from the germline V gene. CDR3 nucleotides: TGCGCCAGCAGCCAGAGCCAGGGACCCAATTCACCCCTCCACTTT. It encodes CASSQSQGPNSPLHF.

The chain links TRBV6-6 to TRBJ1-4; D is undetermined. Germline assignment: CDR1 MNHNY and CDR2 SVGAGI (reference sequence). The CDR3 length is 13 residues. Trimming stripped 6 bases from V and 12 bases from J, with 17 bases between. CDR3 loop: CASRGRVGGELFF. In nucleotides, the CDR3 is TGTGCCAGCAGGGGTAGAGTTGGCGGAGAACTGTTTTTT.

The chain recombines TRBV28 with TRBJ1-1, with TRBD1 as a possible D gene (6 bases). Trimming cost V 1 base and J 4 bases, with 10 bases left between them. Germline V gene data show CDR1 as MDHEN and CDR2 as SYDVKM. The CDR3 is 14 residues long. CDR3 region: CASSLLVGATEAFF. CDR3 bases: TGTGCCAGCAGTTTATTGGTGGGGGCCACTGAAGCTTTCTTT.

This clone was seen only once. The chain couples TRBV3-1 (or the pseudogene TRBV3-2) to TRBJ1-2; the D is unclear. CDR1 and CDR2 (germline): LGHDT, YNNKEL (reference sequence). V gave up 3 bases and J gave up 1 base, with 9 bases separating them. CDR3 size: 14 residues. CDR3 nucleotide sequence: TGTGCCAGCAGCCACGGTCCCATTAACTATGGCTACACCTTC. It encodes CASSHGPINYGYTF.

The chain joins TRBV3-1 (or the pseudogene TRBV3-2) to TRBJ1-1; D possibly corresponds to TRBD1 (6 bases). Per germline, CDR1 LGHDT and CDR2 YNNKEL (reference sequence). V was trimmed by 4 bases and J by 1 base, leaving 10 bases between them. The CDR3 has 14 residues. The CDR3 sequence is CASSLRQANTEAFF. CDR3 nucleotide sequence: TGTGCCAGCAGCCTCCGACAGGCGAACACTGAAGCTTTCTTT.

This chain uses TRBV30 with TRBJ1-2; tentatively, D is TRBD1 (6 bases). The CDR3 is made up of 18 amino acids. CDR1 GTSNPN and CDR2 SVGIG come from the germline V gene (reference sequence). V was clipped by 0 bases and J by 9 bases, with 29 bases between them. Here the CDR3 reads CAWSVRGGISELQKSYTF. Written as DNA, the CDR3 is TGTGCCTGGAGTGTACGAGGGGGGATATCGGAACTTCAAAAGAGCTACACCTTC.

The chain joins TRBV19 to TRBJ2-7; 12 bases are a match to TRBD2. CDR3 length: 15 amino acids. V was clipped by 4 bases and J by 3 bases; unmatched bases: 4. Germline V gene data show CDR1 as LNHDA and CDR2 as SQIVND (reference sequence). The DNA of the CDR3 is TGTGCCAGTAGTACACTAGCGGGGGGTAACTACGAGCAGTACTTC. Amino acids: CASSTLAGGNYEQYF. The full variable domain, its missing parts supplied by reference TRBV19 and TRBJ2-7, is DGGITQSPKYLFRKEGQNVTLSCEQNLNHDAMYWYRQDPGQGLRLIYYSQIVNDFQKGDIAEGYSVSREKKESFPLTVTSAQKNPTAFYLCASSTLAGGNYEQYFGPGTRLTVT.

The chain carries TRBV5-1 and TRBJ2-7; D ambiguous. The CDR3 is made up of 16 amino acids. Trimming took off 0 bases at V and 0 bases at J, with 13 bases between the two ends. The germline gives CDR1 SGHRS, CDR2 YFSETQ. The chain's CDR3 is CASSLAPSTPSYEQYF. The CDR3 DNA is TGCGCCAGCAGCTTGGCCCCATCCACTCCCTCCTACGAGCAGTACTTC.

CDR3 amino acids: CATSREGSVGSPLHF. The DNA of the CDR3 is TGTGCCACCAGCAGAGAGGGCAGTGTTGGTTCACCCCTCCACTTT. J is TRBJ1-6 and V is TRBV15; D ambiguous. From germline, CDR1 is LNHNV and CDR2 YYDKDF (reference sequence). Trimming cost V 0 bases and J 9 bases, with 12 bases left between them. The CDR3 extends over 15 amino acids.